The rows below give T cell receptor beta chains drawn from one sample of a study of blood T cell repertoires in COVID-19. TCRdb's table, derived via immunoSEQ multiplex PCR, lists solely in-frame clones and lacks some. Here the sample spans some 200,000 clones, almost 90% being singletons. Sequenced material: peripheral blood. Every receptor here comes from a young man with active or convalescent COVID-19. Each CDR3 is given with its conserved first and last residue.

J gene: TRBJ1-1
CDR3 length: 12
V gene: TRBV27
CDR3 protein: CASRQGGTEAFF

J gene: TRBJ2-3
CDR3 length: 16
V gene: TRBV25-1
CDR3 protein: CASSGLAGGTSDTQYF

J gene: TRBJ2-4
CDR3 length: 15
V gene: TRBV27
CDR3 protein: CASSLSGTGTAIQYF

J gene: TRBJ1-1
CDR3 length: 12
V gene: TRBV6-2/TRBV6-3
CDR3 protein: CASSYLQFEAFF

J gene: TRBJ2-1
CDR3 length: 16
V gene: TRBV25-1
CDR3 protein: CASSEARQGSYNEQFF

J gene: TRBJ1-5
CDR3 length: 13
V gene: TRBV19
CDR3 protein: CASSQQGNQPQHF

J gene: TRBJ2-1
CDR3 length: 14
V gene: TRBV6-6
CDR3 protein: CASSLAGDYNEQFF

J gene: TRBJ2-2
CDR3 length: 14
V gene: TRBV11-2
CDR3 protein: CASSPNTPTGELFF

J gene: TRBJ1-1
CDR3 length: 15
V gene: TRBV27
CDR3 protein: CASSPSDRSYAEAFF

J gene: TRBJ2-3
CDR3 length: 15
V gene: TRBV7-2
CDR3 protein: CASSRPGGSIDTQYF

J gene: TRBJ2-6
CDR3 length: 16
V gene: TRBV2
CDR3 protein: CASSPTGVPGANVLTF

J gene: TRBJ1-2
CDR3 length: 15
V gene: TRBV6-1
CDR3 protein: CASSEPNRGWNGYTF

J gene: TRBJ2-3
CDR3 length: 15
V gene: TRBV27
CDR3 protein: CASSLGTGFTDTQYF

J gene: TRBJ2-1
CDR3 length: 18
V gene: TRBV27
CDR3 protein: CASSLHSPDGQGSNEQFF

J gene: TRBJ2-1
CDR3 length: 15
V gene: TRBV18
CDR3 protein: CASSPNQRENNEQFF

J gene: TRBJ1-2
CDR3 length: 14
V gene: TRBV11-2
CDR3 protein: CASSRATVIHGYTF

J gene: TRBJ2-5
CDR3 length: 13
V gene: TRBV24-1
CDR3 protein: CATSEGARETQYF

J gene: TRBJ2-7
CDR3 length: 13
V gene: TRBV18
CDR3 protein: CASSPKREPEQYF